This T cell receptor beta chain was documented in a study of blood T cell repertoires in COVID-19. Across the study: The cDNA or gDNA used as material had been derived from T cells, B-cell-depleted T cells, or PBMCs.

Profiled with immunoSEQ multiplex PCR; TCRdb holds only in-frame clones, not every one. This sample has 250,000 or so clones, with around 88% found just once. The V end lost 5 bases, the J end lost 4 bases, and 13 bases lay between the germline ends. Germline values: CDR1 SGHDT, CDR2 YYEEEE. The CDR3 spans 15 residues. The sequenced material came from PBMCs or T cells enriched from blood (not recorded which). The chain links TRBV5-6 to TRBJ2-6, with unresolved D. The receptor was isolated from a woman between 50 and 59 years old who had recovered from COVID-19. Here the CDR3 reads CASSPFGYGANVLTF. The DNA of the CDR3 is TGTGCCAGCAGTCCCTTCGGGTACGGGGCCAACGTCCTGACTTTC.